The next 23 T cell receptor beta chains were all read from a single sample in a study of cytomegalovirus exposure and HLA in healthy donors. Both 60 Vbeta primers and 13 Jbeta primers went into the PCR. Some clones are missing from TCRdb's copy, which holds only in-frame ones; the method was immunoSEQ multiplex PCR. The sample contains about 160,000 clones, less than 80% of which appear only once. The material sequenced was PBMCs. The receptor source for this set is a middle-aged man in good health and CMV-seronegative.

The CDR3 reads CAWSTTGESPLHF. Written as DNA, the CDR3 is TGTGCCTGGAGTACCACCGGGGAATCACCCCTCCACTTT. The gene calls are TRBV30 and TRBJ1-6; D remains unclear. This CDR3 region has 13 residues. Trimming removed 2 bases at V and 10 bases at J, with 12 bases between. The germline V gene encodes CDR1 GTSNPN and CDR2 SVGIG (reference sequence).

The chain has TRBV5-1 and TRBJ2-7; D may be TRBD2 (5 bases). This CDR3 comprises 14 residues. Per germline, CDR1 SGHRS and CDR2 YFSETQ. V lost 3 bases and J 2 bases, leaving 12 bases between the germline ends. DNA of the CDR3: TGCGCCAGCAGCTCTGGACTCACCCCCTACGAGCAGTACTTC. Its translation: CASSSGLTPYEQYF.

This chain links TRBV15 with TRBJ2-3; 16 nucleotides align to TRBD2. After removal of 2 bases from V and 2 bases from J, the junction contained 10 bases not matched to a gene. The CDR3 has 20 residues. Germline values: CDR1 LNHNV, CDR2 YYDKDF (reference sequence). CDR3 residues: CATSRTQGLAGGWDTDTQYF. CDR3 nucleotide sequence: TGTGCCACCAGCAGAACCCAGGGACTAGCGGGAGGGTGGGACACAGATACGCAGTATTTT.

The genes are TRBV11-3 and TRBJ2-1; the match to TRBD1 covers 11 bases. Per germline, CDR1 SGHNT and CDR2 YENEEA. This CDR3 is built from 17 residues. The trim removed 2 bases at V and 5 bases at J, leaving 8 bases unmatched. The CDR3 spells CASSLRRTGGAHNEQFF. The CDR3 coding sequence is TGTGCCAGCAGCTTACGCCGGACAGGGGGCGCCCACAATGAGCAGTTCTTC.

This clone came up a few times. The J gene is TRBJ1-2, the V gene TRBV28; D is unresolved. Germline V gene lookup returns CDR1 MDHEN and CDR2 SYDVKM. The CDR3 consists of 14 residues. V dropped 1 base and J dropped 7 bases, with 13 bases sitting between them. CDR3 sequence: CASSLSPGESGYTF. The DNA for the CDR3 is TGTGCCAGCAGTTTATCCCCCGGTGAGAGTGGCTACACCTTC.

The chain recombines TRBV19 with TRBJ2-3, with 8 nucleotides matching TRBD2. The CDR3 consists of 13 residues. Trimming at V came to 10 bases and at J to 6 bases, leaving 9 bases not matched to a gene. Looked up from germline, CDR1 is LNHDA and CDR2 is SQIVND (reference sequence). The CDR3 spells CATEGGRTDTQYF. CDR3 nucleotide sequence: TGTGCCACCGAAGGCGGGAGGACCGATACGCAGTATTTT.

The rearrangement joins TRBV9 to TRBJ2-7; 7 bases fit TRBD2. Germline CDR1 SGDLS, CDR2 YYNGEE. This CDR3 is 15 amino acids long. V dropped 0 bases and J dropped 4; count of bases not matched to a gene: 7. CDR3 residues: CASSVEAGEVYEQYF. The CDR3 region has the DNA TGTGCCAGCAGCGTAGAGGCGGGAGAGGTTTACGAGCAGTACTTC.

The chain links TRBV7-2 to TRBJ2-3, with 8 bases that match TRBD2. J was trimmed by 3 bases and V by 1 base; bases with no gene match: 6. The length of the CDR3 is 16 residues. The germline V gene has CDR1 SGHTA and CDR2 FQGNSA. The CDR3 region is CASSLVASGSTDTQYF. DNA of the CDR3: TGTGCCAGCAGCTTAGTAGCCAGCGGGAGTACAGATACGCAGTATTTT. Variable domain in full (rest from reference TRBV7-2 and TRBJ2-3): GAGVSQSPSNKVTEKGKDVELRCDPISGHTALYWYRQSLGQGLEFLIYFQGNSAPDKSGLPSDRFSAERTGGSVSTLTIQRTQQEDSAVYLCASSLVASGSTDTQYFGPGTRLTVL.

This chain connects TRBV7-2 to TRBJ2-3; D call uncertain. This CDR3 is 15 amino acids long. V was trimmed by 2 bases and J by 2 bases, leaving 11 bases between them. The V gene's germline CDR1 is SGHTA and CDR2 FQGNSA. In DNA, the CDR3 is TGTGCCAGCAGCTTAAACCCCCTAACCACAGATACGCAGTATTTT. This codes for CASSLNPLTTDTQYF.

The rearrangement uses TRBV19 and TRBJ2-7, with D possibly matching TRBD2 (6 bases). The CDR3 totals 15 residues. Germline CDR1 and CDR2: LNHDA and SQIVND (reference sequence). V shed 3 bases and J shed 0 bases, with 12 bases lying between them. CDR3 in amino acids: CASSIGRRGSYEQYF. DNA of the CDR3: TGTGCCAGTAGTATTGGTCGGCGGGGCTCCTACGAGCAGTACTTC.

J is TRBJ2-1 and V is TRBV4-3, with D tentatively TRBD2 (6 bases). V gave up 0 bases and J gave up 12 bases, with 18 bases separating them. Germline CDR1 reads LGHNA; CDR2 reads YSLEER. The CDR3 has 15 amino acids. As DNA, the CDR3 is TGCGCCAGCAGCCAAGATCCGGGAGTAGGGGCTCGGCAGTTCTTC. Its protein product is CASSQDPGVGARQFF.

This CDR3 is CSVRGQGTYSEAFF. The DNA of the CDR3 is TGCAGCGTCCGAGGACAGGGGACGTACTCTGAAGCTTTCTTT. V and J are TRBV29-1 and TRBJ1-1, with 9 bases lining up with TRBD1. The germline V gene encodes CDR1 SQVTM and CDR2 ANQGSEA. The CDR3 is 14 residues long. Trimming took 6 bases from V and 6 from J; bases not matched to a gene: 11.

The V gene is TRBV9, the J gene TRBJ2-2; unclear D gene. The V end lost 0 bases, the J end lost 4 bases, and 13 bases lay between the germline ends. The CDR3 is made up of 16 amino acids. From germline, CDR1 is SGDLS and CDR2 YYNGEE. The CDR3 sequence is CASSVGRSPSTGELFF. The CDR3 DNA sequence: TGTGCCAGCAGCGTAGGGCGGTCTCCAAGCACCGGGGAGCTGTTTTTT.

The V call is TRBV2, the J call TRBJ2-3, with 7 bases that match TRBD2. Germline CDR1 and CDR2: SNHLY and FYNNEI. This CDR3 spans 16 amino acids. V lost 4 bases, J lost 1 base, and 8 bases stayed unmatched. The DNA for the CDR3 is TGTGCCAGCAGTGGAAGTGGTCTAGCGGGCACAGATACGCAGTATTTT. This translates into CASSGSGLAGTDTQYF. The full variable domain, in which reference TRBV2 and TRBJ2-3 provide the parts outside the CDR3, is EPEVTQTPSHQVTQMGQEVILRCVPISNHLYFYWYRQILGQKVEFLVSFYNNEISEKSEIFDDQFSVERPDGSNFTLKIRSTKLEDSAMYFCASSGSGLAGTDTQYFGPGTRLTVL.

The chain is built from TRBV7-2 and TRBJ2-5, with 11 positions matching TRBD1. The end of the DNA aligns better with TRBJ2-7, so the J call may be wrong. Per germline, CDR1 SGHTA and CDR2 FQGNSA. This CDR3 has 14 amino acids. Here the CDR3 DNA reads TGTGCCAGCACCCTGGGGACAGGGGGCTACGAGCAGTACTTC. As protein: CASTLGTGGYEQYF.

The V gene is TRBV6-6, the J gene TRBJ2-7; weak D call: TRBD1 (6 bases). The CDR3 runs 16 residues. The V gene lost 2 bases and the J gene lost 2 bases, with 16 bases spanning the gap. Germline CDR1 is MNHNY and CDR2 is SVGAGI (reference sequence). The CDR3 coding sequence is TGTGCCAGCAGTTACCCCAGGCAGAGGGGGACCTACGAGCAGTACTTC. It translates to CASSYPRQRGTYEQYF.

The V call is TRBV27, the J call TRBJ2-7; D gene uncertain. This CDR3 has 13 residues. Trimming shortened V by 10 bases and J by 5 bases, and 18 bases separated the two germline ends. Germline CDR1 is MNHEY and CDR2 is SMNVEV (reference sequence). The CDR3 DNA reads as TGTGCCACTCCAGAGGCGGATGGTAACGAGCAGTACTTC. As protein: CATPEADGNEQYF.

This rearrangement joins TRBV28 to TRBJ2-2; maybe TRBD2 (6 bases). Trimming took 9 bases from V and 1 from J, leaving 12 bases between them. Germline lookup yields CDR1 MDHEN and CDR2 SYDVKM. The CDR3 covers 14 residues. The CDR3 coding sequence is TGTGCCAGTACCGGGACTCAGAACACCGGGGAGCTGTTTTTT. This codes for CASTGTQNTGELFF.

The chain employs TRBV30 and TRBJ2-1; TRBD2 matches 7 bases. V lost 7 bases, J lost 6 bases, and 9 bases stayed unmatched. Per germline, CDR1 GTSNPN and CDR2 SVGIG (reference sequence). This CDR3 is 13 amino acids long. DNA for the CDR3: TGTGCCTCAAGGACTAGAGCAGTCAATGAGCAGTTCTTC. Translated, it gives CASRTRAVNEQFF.

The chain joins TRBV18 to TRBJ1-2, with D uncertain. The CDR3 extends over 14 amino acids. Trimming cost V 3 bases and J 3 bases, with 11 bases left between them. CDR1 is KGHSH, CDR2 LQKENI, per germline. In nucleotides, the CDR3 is TGTGCCAGCTCACCCGACCAGGACTACTATGGCTACACCTTC. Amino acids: CASSPDQDYYGYTF.

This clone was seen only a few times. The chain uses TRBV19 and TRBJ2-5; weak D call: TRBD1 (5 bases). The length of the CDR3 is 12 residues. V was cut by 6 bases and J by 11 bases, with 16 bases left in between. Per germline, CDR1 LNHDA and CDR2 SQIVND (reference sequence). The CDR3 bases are TGTGCCAGTAGGGGGCAACCGGGTGAGCAGTACTTC. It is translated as CASRGQPGEQYF. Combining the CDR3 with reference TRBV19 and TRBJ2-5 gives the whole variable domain DGGITQSPKYLFRKEGQNVTLSCEQNLNHDAMYWYRQDPGQGLRLIYYSQIVNDFQKGDIAEGYSVSREKKESFPLTVTSAQKNPTAFYLCASRGQPGEQYFGPGTRLLVL.

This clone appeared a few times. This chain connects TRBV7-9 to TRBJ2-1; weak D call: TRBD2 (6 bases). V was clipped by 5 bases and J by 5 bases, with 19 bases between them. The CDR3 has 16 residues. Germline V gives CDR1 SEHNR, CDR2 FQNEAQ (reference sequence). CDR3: CASSVPGGVTHNEQFF. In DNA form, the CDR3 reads TGTGCCAGCAGCGTACCGGGCGGGGTAACCCACAATGAGCAGTTCTTC.

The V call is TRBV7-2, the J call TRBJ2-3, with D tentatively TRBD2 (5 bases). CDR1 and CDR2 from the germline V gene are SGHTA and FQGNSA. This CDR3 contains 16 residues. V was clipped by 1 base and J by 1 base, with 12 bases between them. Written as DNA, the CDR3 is TGTGCCAGCAGCTTAGTCGCGGACTTACGCACAGATACGCAGTATTTT. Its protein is CASSLVADLRTDTQYF.